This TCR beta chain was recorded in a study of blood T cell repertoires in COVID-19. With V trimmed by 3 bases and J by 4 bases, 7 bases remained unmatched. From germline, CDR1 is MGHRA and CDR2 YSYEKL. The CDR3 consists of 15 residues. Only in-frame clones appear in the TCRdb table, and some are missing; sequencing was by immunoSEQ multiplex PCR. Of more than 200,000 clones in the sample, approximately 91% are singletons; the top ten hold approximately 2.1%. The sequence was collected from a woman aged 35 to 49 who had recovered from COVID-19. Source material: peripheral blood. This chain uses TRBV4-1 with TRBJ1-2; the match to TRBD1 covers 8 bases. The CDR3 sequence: CASSQGQVNGYGYTF. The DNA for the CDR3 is TGCGCCAGCAGCCAGGGACAGGTAAATGGCTATGGCTACACCTTC.